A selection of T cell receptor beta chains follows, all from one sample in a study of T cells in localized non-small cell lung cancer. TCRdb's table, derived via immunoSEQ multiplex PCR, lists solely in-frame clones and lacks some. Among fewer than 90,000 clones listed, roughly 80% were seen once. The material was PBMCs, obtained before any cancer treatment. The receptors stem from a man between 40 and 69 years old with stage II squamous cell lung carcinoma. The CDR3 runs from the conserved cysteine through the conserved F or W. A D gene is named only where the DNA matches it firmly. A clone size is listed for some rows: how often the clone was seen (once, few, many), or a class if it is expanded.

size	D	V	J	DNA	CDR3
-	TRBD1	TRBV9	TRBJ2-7	TGTGCCAGCAGCGTAGGGGGGACAGACTACGAGCAGTACTTC	CASSVGGTDYEQYF
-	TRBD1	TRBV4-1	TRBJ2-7	TGCGCCAGCAGCTCCGGGACAGGGATGGCCTGGGCCTACGAGCAGTACTTC	CASSSGTGMAWAYEQYF
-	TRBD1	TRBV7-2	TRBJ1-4	TGTGCCAGCAGAGCGACAGGGGCCGGGCTGAGTGAAAAACTGTTTTTT	CASRATGAGLSEKLFF
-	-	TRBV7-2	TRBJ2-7	TGTGCCAGCAGCTTACCCGGGACAATTAATATAGGCGAGCAGTACTTC	CASSLPGTINIGEQYF
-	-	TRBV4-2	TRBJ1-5	TGTGCCAGCAGCCAAGATCTATTAGGGAGTCAGCCCCAGCATTTT	CASSQDLLGSQPQHF
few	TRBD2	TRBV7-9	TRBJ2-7	TGTGCCAGCAGCCCTGCGGGAGGGTACGAGCAGTACTTC	CASSPAGGYEQYF
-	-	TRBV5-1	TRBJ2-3	TGCGCCAGCAGCTTCAAAGGCAGGAGCACAGATACGCAGTATTTT	CASSFKGRSTDTQYF
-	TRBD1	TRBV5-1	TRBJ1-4	TGCGCCAGCAGCCTCCCAACCGGGACAGGGGGATATGAAAAACTGTTTTTT	CASSLPTGTGGYEKLFF
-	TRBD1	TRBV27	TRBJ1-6	TGTGCCAGTAAGCCGGAGACAGGGACTTCACCCCTCCACTTT	CASKPETGTSPLHF
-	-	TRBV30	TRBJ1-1	TGTGCCTGGAGTGCCCCTAACACTGAAGCTTTCTTT	CAWSAPNTEAFF
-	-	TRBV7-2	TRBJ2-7	TGTGCCAGCAGCCCCCAGGAAAGGGCCTACGAGCAGTACTTC	CASSPQERAYEQYF
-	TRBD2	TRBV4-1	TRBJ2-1	TGCGCCAGCAGCCAGTGGGGACTAGCGGGCCCCCCAGAGCAGTTCTTC	CASSQWGLAGPPEQFF
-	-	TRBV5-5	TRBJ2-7	TGTGCCAGCAGCGAAGCCGGGGCACAGGGACTCAACGAGCAGTACTTC	CASSEAGAQGLNEQYF
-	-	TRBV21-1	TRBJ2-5	TGTGCCAGCAGCAAATGGGGGAAGACCCAGTACTTC	CASSKWGKTQYF
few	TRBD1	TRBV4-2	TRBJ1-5	TGTGCCAGCAGCCAAGAAGGATTAGTCGGGACAGGGGTTCAGCCCCAGCATTTT	CASSQEGLVGTGVQPQHF
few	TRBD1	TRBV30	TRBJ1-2	TGTGCCTGGACCACCGACAGGGGTTATGGCTACACCTTC	CAWTTDRGYGYTF
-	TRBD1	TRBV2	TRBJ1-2	TGTGCCAGCAGTAGACAGGGAGGGGCCGCTAACTATGGCTACACCTTC	CASSRQGGAANYGYTF
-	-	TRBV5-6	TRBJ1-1	TGTGCCAGCAGCTTGGTCAGCTCGAACACTGAAGCTTTCTTT	CASSLVSSNTEAFF
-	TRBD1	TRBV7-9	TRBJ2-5	TGTGCCAGCAGCTCCGCCGGGACAGGGGAGACCCAGTACTTC	CASSSAGTGETQYF
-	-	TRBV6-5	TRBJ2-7	TGTGCCAGCAGTTACTCGACAGGAGGCCCCTACGAGCAGTACTTC	CASSYSTGGPYEQYF
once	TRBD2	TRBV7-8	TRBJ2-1	TGTGCCAGCACCTCGGGAGGACACATCTACAATGAGCAGTTCTTC	CASTSGGHIYNEQFF
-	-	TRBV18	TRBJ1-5	TGTGCCAGCTCACCATGGGGGACCGATAGCAATCAGCCCCAGCATTTT	CASSPWGTDSNQPQHF
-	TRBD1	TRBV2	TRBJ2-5	TGTGCCAGCAGTCTTCGGACAGGGGAGACCCAGTACTTC	CASSLRTGETQYF
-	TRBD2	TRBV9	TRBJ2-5	TGTGCCAGCAGCGTGGCGGGAGGGCAGGAGACCCAGTACTTC	CASSVAGGQETQYF
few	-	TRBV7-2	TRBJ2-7	TGTGCCAGCAGCTCAGTTGTCTCCTACGAGCAGTACTTC	CASSSVVSYEQYF